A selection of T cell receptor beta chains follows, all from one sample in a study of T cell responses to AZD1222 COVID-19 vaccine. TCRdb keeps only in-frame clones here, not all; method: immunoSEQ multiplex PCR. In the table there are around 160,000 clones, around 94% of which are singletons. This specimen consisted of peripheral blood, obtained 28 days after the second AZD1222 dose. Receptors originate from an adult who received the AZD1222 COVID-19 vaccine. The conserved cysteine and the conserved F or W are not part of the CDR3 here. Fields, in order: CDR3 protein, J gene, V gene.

CDR3aa: ASGTGGFTEAF
j_gene: TRBJ1-1
v_gene: TRBV2

CDR3aa: ATSRARQADQPQH
j_gene: TRBJ1-5
v_gene: TRBV15

CDR3aa: ASSLDGGPSTDTQY
j_gene: TRBJ2-3
v_gene: TRBV19

CDR3aa: AWSVSVREYF
j_gene: TRBJ1-1
v_gene: TRBV30

CDR3aa: AWSQNDQQPQH
j_gene: TRBJ1-5
v_gene: TRBV30

CDR3aa: ASGGTEAF
j_gene: TRBJ1-1
v_gene: TRBV7-9

CDR3aa: ASSQVRGDKPYEQY
j_gene: TRBJ2-7
v_gene: TRBV4-1

CDR3aa: ASSPTSGRMYEQY
j_gene: TRBJ2-7
v_gene: TRBV7-6

CDR3aa: ASSLSGSWYEQY
j_gene: TRBJ2-7
v_gene: TRBV5-1

CDR3aa: SVDYRAGKAEAF
j_gene: TRBJ1-1
v_gene: TRBV29-1

CDR3aa: ASSFIPSGNEKLF
j_gene: TRBJ1-4
v_gene: TRBV28

CDR3aa: ASSPWGAQGREQY
j_gene: TRBJ2-7
v_gene: TRBV9

CDR3aa: ASSLGGVRELTDTQY
j_gene: TRBJ2-3
v_gene: TRBV7-8

CDR3aa: ASSYSRGSPREKLF
j_gene: TRBJ1-4
v_gene: TRBV6-5

CDR3aa: ATSREENTEAF
j_gene: TRBJ1-1
v_gene: TRBV15

CDR3aa: ASSLGLYGYT
j_gene: TRBJ1-2
v_gene: TRBV7-9

CDR3aa: ASSLENQPQH
j_gene: TRBJ1-5
v_gene: TRBV7-9

CDR3aa: ASSPPHSYEQY
j_gene: TRBJ2-7
v_gene: TRBV5-6

CDR3aa: ASSSGLAGYNEQF
j_gene: TRBJ2-1
v_gene: TRBV6-5

CDR3aa: ATSDPPTSSGQF
j_gene: TRBJ2-1
v_gene: TRBV24-1

CDR3aa: ASSLEHGNNEQF
j_gene: TRBJ2-1
v_gene: TRBV7-7

CDR3aa: ASNPGTAYGYT
j_gene: TRBJ1-2
v_gene: TRBV6-6